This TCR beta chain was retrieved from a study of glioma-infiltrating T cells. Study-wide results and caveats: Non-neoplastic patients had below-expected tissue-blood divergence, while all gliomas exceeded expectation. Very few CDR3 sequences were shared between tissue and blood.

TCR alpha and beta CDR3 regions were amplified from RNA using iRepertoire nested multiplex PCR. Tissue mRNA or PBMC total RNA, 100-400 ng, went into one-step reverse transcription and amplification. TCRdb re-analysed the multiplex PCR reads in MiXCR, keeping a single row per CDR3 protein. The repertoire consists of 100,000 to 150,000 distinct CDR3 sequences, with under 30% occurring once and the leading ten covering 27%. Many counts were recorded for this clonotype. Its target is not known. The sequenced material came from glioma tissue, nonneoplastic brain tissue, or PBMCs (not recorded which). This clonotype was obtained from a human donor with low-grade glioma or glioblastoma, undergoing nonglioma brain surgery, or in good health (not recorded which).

The CDR3 DNA reads TGTGCCAGCTCACAGCCGGGACTAGCGGGAGCAAAAGAGACCCAGTACTTC. Translation gives CASSQPGLAGAKETQYF. The chain has TRBV18 and TRBJ2-5; TRBD2 matches at 14 bases. Trimming cost V 4 bases and J 3 bases; bases outside gene matches: 7. CDR1 and CDR2 from the germline V gene are KGHSH and LQKENI. This CDR3 comprises 17 residues.